This T cell receptor beta chain was obtained from a study of blood T cells in healthy people across ages. Findings of the study overall: Shifts in expanded clonotypes may have been confounded by donor CMV status, which was unknown. Age brought a roughly linear fall in TCR beta diversity measured per million T cells.

Germline loops: CDR1 LGHNA, CDR2 YNFKEQ. With 1 base clipped from V and 8 bases from J, the junction kept 6 bases outside the gene matches. CDR3 length equals 15 residues. A second PCR, run for roughly 7 to 12 cycles, used a sample-barcoded 5' primer plus a J-beta primer mix. TCRdb analysed the 5' RACE reads with MiXCR anew, one entry per CDR3 protein. The table has about a million distinct CDR3 sequences, under 50% seen once. This clonotype was detected only a few times. Its specificity is not known. This rearrangement joins TRBV4-2 to TRBJ2-1; 9 bases agree with TRBD2. Sequencing was done on a sample of blood. The TCR was taken from a man aged 25-40 years in good health. CDR3 residues: CASSQGGGAMDEQFF. Written as DNA, the CDR3 is TGTGCCAGCAGCCAAGGCGGGGGGGCCATGGATGAGCAGTTCTTC.